Each of the 7 T cell receptor beta chains below was sequenced from the same sample in a study of regulatory T cells in long-lasting Graves disease. With iRepertoire HTBI primers and Arm-PCR of CDR3 regions, TCR beta libraries were built. TCRdb redid the calling of the multiplex PCR reads with MiXCR, one entry per CDR3 protein. Among a few hundred thousand distinct CDR3 sequences listed, about 12% were seen once. Time point defined: newly diagnosed GD, antithyroid drugs for less than 3 months. PBMCs were the source of the RNA used for TCR sequencing. The sample also formed part of further work on T cells in Graves' hyperthyroidism and ophthalmopathy.

The specimen was peripheral blood mononuclear cells (PBMCs), collected at new diagnosis, from a patient treated with antithyroid drugs. Source of these receptors: a young woman with Graves disease.

As regards this clonotype: This could be a read error, since a much larger clone is one nucleotide away. The chain combines TRBV27 with TRBJ1-1; 10 bases agree with TRBD1. This CDR3 has 13 amino acids. Germline V gene data show CDR1 as MNHEY and CDR2 as SMNVEV (reference sequence). The CDR3 loop reads CTSSPWTGGAAFF. CDR3 nucleotide sequence: TGTACCAGCAGTCCTTGGACAGGGGGGGCGGCTTTCTTT.

This chain connects TRBV7-8 to TRBJ2-3; TRBD2 agrees at 7 bases. CDR3 length: 16 amino acids. From germline, CDR1 is SGHVS and CDR2 FQNEAQ. V shed 5 bases, J shed 6 bases, and the junction held 14 bases outside the gene matches. CDR3 sequence reads: CASSPSTSSTIDTQYF. In DNA, the CDR3 is TGTGCCAGCAGCCCGTCGACTAGCTCGACGATTGATACGCAGTATTTT.

This clonotype was counted a few times. The V and J genes are TRBV29-1 and TRBJ2-1; D tentatively reads TRBD1 or TRBD2 (5 bases each). The CDR3 consists of 11 residues. The ends were cut back, 4 bases at V and 8 bases at J, with 9 bases in the middle. Germline V gene data show CDR1 as SQVTM and CDR2 as ANQGSEA. The CDR3 bases are TGCAGCGTTGTGGGGGTTCATGAGCAGTTCTTC. This gives the protein CSVVGVHEQFF.

This clonotype has just a few counts. The V call is TRBV20-1, the J call TRBJ1-2; D not certain. Trimming shortened V by 0 bases and J by 5 bases, and 16 bases separated the two germline ends. Germline CDR1 and CDR2: DFQATT and SNEGSKA (reference sequence). There are 15 residues in the CDR3. The CDR3 DNA reads TGCAGTGCTAGAGAATTCCTAAAATCAATTTATGGCTACACCTTC. Its protein is CSAREFLKSIYGYTF.

The V and J genes are TRBV6-1 and TRBJ2-3; no clear D. Trimming removed 8 bases at V and 1 base at J, with 13 bases between. The CDR3 runs 14 residues. Germline V gene data show CDR1 as MNHNS and CDR2 as SASEGT. CDR3: CASGYVPRTDTQYF. The CDR3 nucleotides are TGTGCCAGCGGCTATGTGCCCCGCACAGATACGCAGTATTTT.

This clonotype was counted only a few times. J is TRBJ2-5 and V is TRBV12-3 or TRBV12-4, with 7 positions matching TRBD1. After removal of 6 bases from V and 2 bases from J, the junction contained 6 bases not matched to a gene. This CDR3 is built from 14 residues. Here the CDR3 DNA reads TGTGCCAGCAGCTTGGGACAGCTTCAAGAGACCCAGTACTTC. This codes for CASSLGQLQETQYF.

This clonotype was detected a few times. V is TRBV5-1 and J is TRBJ2-7; D is uncertain. The CDR3 runs 15 residues. CDR1 and CDR2 (germline): SGHRS, YFSETQ. Deletions cut 4 bases from V and 5 bases from J, with 19 bases between. CDR3: CASSPSPRFVDEQYV. Here the CDR3 DNA reads TGCGCCAGCAGCCCCAGCCCCCGATTTGTCGACGAGCAGTACGTC.